This T cell receptor beta chain was profiled in a study of blood T cell repertoires in COVID-19. Study context: Samples representing acute and convalescent COVID-19 were sourced from the United States, Italy and Spain. PBMCs, B-cell-depleted T cells, or T cells provided the cDNA or gDNA that made up the material.

By share of the sample, this clone is medium-sized. Authors' processing steps: Counts of nucleated cells, estimated from reference gene primer amplification, were obtained. Only in-frame clones appear in the TCRdb table, and some are missing; sequencing was by immunoSEQ multiplex PCR. V and J calls and clone size come straight from that table; D and trimming were deduced from the DNA. The sample holds more than 45,000 clones, approximately 81% seen once. Sequencing was carried out using peripheral blood. The TCR sequence derives from a woman aged 60-75 years with acute or convalescent COVID-19.

CDR3 bases: TGTGCCAGCAGTCGCTGGCCTTTTATGTGGGTGCAGCTGGAGGGGACCCAGTACTTC. Translation: CASSRWPFMWVQLEGTQYF. The J gene is TRBJ2-5, the V gene TRBV28; TRBD2 is a possible D gene (6 bases). Germline CDR1 is MDHEN and CDR2 is SYDVKM. Trimming removed 5 bases at V and 7 bases at J, with 32 bases between. The CDR3 runs to 19 residues.